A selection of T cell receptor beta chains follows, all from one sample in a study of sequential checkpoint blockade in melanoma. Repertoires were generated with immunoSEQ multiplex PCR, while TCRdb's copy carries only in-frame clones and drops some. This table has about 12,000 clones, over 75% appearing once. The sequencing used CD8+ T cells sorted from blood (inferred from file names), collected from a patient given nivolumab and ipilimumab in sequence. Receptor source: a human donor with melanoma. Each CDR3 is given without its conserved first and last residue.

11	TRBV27	ASSTQVNQPQH
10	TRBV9	ASSGQGYGYT
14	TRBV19	ASTHRGALSGNTIY
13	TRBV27	ASSLDGSSYNEQF
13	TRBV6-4	ASSGWGRLGDTQY
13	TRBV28	ASSLFGDSPYEQY
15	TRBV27	ASSLSRGTVFTDTQY
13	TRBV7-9	ASSSQGAHSYEQY
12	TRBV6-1	ASSLADSYNEQF
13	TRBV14	ASSHQGQGVYEQY
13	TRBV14	ASSHEGQGFYGYT
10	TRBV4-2	ASSPGTAEQY
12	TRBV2	ASSPAGGTDTQY
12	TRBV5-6	ASSLDRGLDEQY
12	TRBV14	ASSRTGVSYEQY
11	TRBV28	ASSFRRNNEQF
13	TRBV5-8	ATWLGLGFTDTQY
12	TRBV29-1	SVQGREGRNIQY
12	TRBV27	ASSLSLAGYEQY
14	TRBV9	ASSAFERVGTGELF
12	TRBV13	ASSFWTNGGELF
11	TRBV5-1	ASSLVGSYEQY
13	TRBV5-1	ASSSERGDTGELF
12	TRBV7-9	ASSPWDKNYGYT
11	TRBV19	ASSMTGGREAF
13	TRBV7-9	ASNLGLAASDEQF
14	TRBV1	TSSQESATSGYEQF
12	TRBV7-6	ASSPPRENTEAF
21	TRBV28	ASSLLVLQTGGTRPAISYEQY
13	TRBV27	ASSSDRQGFYEQY
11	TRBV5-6	ASSWDSTGELF
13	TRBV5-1	ASSDQTGFQETQY
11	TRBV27	ASSLSGGAEAF
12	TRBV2	ASSSSSGTYEQY
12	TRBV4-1	ASSLGRAYNEQF
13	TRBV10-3	AISESTSRGYEQF
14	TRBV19	ASSIWPGPRETEAF
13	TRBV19	ASNVAGSSTDTQY
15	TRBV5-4	ASSFLSGRGVGNEQF
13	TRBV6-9	ASSSGNSGANVLT
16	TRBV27	ASSHPLVGRGYLTPLH
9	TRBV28	ASRQQETQY
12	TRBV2	ASSARGAYYEQY
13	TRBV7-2	ASSLGTGPYNEQF
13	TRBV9	ASSAGTSGVETQY
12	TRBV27	ASSFFGADTEAF
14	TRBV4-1	ASSQDAASSYNEQF
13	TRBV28	ASSPEAGGYNEQF
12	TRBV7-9	ASSLERVGYEQY
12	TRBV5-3	ARSTHGQGCGYT